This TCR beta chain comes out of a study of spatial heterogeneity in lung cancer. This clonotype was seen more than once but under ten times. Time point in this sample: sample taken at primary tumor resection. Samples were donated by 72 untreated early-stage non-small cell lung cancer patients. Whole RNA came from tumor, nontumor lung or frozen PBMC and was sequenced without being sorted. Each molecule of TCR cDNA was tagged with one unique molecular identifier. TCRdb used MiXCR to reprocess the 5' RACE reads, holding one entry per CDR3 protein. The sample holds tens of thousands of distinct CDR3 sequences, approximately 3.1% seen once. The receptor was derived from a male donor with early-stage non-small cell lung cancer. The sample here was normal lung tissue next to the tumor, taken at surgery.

CDR3 amino acids: CASSSPGVDTQYF. The CDR3 DNA is TGCGCCAGCAGCTCCCCCGGGGTAGATACGCAGTATTTT. The genes are TRBV5-1 and TRBJ2-3; a possible D gene is TRBD2 (5 bases). Germline V gene sequence: CDR1 SGHRS, CDR2 YFSETQ. V was pared by 3 bases and J by 5 bases, with 10 bases between. There are 13 residues in the CDR3.